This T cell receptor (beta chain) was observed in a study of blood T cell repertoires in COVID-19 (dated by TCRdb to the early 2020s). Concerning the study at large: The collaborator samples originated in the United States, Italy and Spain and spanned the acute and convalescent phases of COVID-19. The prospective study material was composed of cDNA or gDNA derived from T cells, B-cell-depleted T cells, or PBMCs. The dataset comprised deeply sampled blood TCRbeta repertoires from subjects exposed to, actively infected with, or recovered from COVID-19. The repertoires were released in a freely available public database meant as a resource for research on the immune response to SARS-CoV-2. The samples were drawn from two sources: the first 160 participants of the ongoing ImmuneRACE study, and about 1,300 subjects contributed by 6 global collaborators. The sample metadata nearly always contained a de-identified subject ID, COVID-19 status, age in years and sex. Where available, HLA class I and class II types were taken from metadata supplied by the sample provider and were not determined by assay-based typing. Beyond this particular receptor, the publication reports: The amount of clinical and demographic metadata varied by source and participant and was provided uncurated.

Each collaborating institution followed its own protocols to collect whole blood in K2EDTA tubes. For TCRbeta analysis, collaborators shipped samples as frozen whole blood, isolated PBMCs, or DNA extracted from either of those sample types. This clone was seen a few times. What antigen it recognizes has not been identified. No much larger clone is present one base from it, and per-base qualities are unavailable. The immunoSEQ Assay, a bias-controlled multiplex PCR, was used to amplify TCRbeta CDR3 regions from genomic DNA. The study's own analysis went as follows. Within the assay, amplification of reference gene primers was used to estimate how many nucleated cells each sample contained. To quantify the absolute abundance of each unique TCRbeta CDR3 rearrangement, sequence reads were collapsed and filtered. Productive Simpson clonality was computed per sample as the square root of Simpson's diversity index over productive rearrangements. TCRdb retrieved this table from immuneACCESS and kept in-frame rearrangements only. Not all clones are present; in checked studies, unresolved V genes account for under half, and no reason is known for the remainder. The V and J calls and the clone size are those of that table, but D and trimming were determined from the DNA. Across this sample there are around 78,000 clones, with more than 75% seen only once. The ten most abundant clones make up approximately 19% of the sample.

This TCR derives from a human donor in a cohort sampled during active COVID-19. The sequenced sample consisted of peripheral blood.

The CDR3 is CASSLSGGAQETQYF. DNA sequence: TGTGCCAGCAGCCTTAGCGGGGGGGCCCAGGAGACCCAGTACTTC. The rearranged segments are TRBV4-2 and TRBJ2-5; 11 nucleotides in the junction match TRBD2. For CDR1 and CDR2, the germline V gene lists LGHNA and YNFKEQ. Germline trimming amounts to 4 bases on V and 5 bases on J, with 6 as the count of junction bases outside the gene matches. The CDR3 runs 15 amino acids, cysteine and phenylalanine included. This entry keeps only the CDR3 DNA: 45 bases, framed from base 1.